This TCR beta chain was captured in a study of identical twins. Study results and caveats: The models systematically underestimated how much out-of-frame TCR alpha was shared in monozygotic twins. Findings came from cross-sectional statistics, without long-term follow-up of donors.

Via MiXCR, TCRdb re-called the 5' RACE reads, giving one row per CDR3 protein. Of 750,000 to 950,000 distinct CDR3 sequences in the sample, 9% to 15% were seen once. A word on this clonotype: What it binds is not known.

The germline CDR1 and CDR2 sequences are SGHRS and YFSETQ. Losses at the gene ends were 0 bases for V and 3 bases for J; bases not matched to a gene: 7. This CDR3 spans 17 amino acids. This same sample was also taken into another study, of yellow fever vaccine responses in identical twins.

This receptor was obtained from a woman younger than 35 in good health. The chain joins TRBV5-1 to TRBJ2-3; 10 bases fit TRBD2. The specimen was PBMCs. The CDR3 region is CASSLGNSGGLTDTQYF. CDR3 DNA sequence: TGCGCCAGCAGCTTGGGGAATAGCGGGGGGCTTACAGATACGCAGTATTTT. The full variable domain, completed using reference TRBV5-1 and TRBJ2-3, is KAGVTQTPRYLIKTRGQQVTLSCSPISGHRSVSWYQQTPGQGLQFLFEYFSETQRNKGNFPGRFSGRQFSNSRSEMNVSTLELGDSALYLCASSLGNSGGLTDTQYFGPGTRLTVL.